The sample holds a few counts of the clone carrying this TCR beta chain. Its antigen remains unknown. PCR involved 60 Vbeta and 13 Jbeta primers. Profiled with immunoSEQ multiplex PCR; TCRdb holds only in-frame clones, not every one. This table has about 190,000 clones, around 75% appearing once. The V gene end was trimmed by 0 bases and the J gene end by 0 bases; junction bases not matched to a gene: 2. This CDR3 has 15 residues. From germline, CDR1 is LNHNV and CDR2 YYDKDF (reference sequence). The sample originates from a study of cytomegalovirus exposure and HLA in healthy donors. General study points: In vitro checks showed that a few CMV-associated chains really do target CMV antigens. According to a later analysis, most TCR beta chains associated with CMV appeared HLA-restricted. It was only CMV serostatus that was available as immune exposure information.

The sequencing input was PBMCs. The chain recombines TRBV15 with TRBJ2-7; TRBD2 aligns across 7 bases. This TCR came from a woman in her twenties or thirties in good health and CMV-seropositive. In nucleotides, the CDR3 is TGTGCCACCAGCAGAGAGCGGGAGCCCTCCTACGAGCAGTACTTC. Protein: CATSREREPSYEQYF.